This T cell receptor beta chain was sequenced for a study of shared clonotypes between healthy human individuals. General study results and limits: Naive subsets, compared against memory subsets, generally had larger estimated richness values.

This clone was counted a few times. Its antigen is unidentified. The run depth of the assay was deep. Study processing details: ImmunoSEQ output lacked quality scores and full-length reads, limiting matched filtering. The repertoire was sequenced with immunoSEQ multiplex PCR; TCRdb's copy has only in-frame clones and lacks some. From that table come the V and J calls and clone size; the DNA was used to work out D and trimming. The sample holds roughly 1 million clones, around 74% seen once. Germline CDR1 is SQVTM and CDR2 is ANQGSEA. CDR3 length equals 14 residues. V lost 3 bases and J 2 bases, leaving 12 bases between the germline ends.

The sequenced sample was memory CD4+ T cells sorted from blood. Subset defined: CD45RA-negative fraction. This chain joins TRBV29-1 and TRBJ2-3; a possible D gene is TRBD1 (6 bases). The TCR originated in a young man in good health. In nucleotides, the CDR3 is TGCAGCGTTGAGAAGGACAGCAACACAGATACGCAGTATTTT. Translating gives CSVEKDSNTDTQYF.